Given below is one T cell receptor (beta chain) in context. Its antigen is undetermined. This entry comes from a study of radiotherapy plus CTLA-4 blockade in lung cancer. The study's findings and limits: In blood, tumor-derived TCR clones expanded after radiotherapy plus ipilimumab. Reported findings show early blood T cell clone dynamics, with interferon-beta, best predicted response.

Sequencing was performed with immunoSEQ multiplex PCR; in TCRdb, only in-frame clones are kept and a portion is missing. The sample shows 80,000 or so clones, more than 60% of them seen only once. This CDR3 has 13 residues. In germline, CDR1 is MDHEN, CDR2 SYDVKM. The chain employs TRBV28 and TRBJ2-5; D perhaps matches TRBD2 (5 bases). The assigned J gene may be wrong: the sequence end matches TRBJ2-7 better. The sample was peripheral blood, taken from a patient treated with radiotherapy plus ipilimumab. The TCR comes from a human donor with non-small cell lung cancer who had a partial response to radiotherapy plus ipilimumab. Some clones in this sample may be carry-over from other donors' samples. The CDR3 DNA reads as TGTGCCAGCGAGGGCGGAACCTCCTACGAGCAGTACTTC. Its translation is CASEGGTSYEQYF.